The 24 T cell receptor beta chains below were found in one sample sequenced in a study of cytomegalovirus exposure and HLA in healthy donors. Researchers ran the PCR with 60 Vbeta and 13 Jbeta primers. Data came from immunoSEQ multiplex PCR; TCRdb stores just in-frame clones and leaves some out. The top ten clones hold roughly 2.4% of a sample with around 78,000 clones, about 88% of them seen once. The specimen was PBMCs. Source of these receptors: a woman between 50 and 59 years old in good health and CMV-seronegative.

This clone came up once. The genes are TRBV11-2 and TRBJ1-2; TRBD1 agrees at 8 bases. The V segment lost 5 bases and the J segment 4 bases; nucleotides outside the gene matches: 12. This CDR3 comprises 16 residues. Germline CDR1 SGHAT, CDR2 FQNNGV. The CDR3 nucleotides are TGTGCCAGCAGCCCCTGGGCCGGGACAGGTATCTATGGCTACACCTTC. Protein sequence: CASSPWAGTGIYGYTF. Filled out from reference TRBV11-2 and TRBJ1-2, the complete variable domain reads EAGVAQSPRYKIIEKRQSVAFWCNPISGHATLYWYQQILGQGPKLLIQFQNNGVVDDSQLPKDRFSAERLKGVDSTLKIQPAKLEDSAVYLCASSPWAGTGIYGYTFGSGTRLTVV.

The V gene is TRBV5-6, the J gene TRBJ1-3; D may be TRBD1 (5 bases). CDR3 size: 15 residues. Deletions cut 1 base from V and 0 bases from J, with 8 bases between. Germline V gives CDR1 SGHDT, CDR2 YYEEEE. The CDR3 region is CASSLPRASGNTIYF. CDR3 DNA sequence: TGTGCCAGCAGCTTGCCCAGGGCCTCTGGAAACACCATATATTTT.

The chain has TRBV4-3 and TRBJ2-5; maybe TRBD2 (5 bases). CDR3 size: 15 residues. The V gene lost 4 bases and the J gene lost 2 bases, with 14 bases spanning the gap. CDR1 is LGHNA, CDR2 YSLEER, per germline. CDR3 coding DNA: TGCGCCAGCAGCCTCACTAGTGGCAAACAAGAGACCCAGTACTTC. Translated, it gives CASSLTSGKQETQYF.

The chain has TRBV5-4 and TRBJ2-1; 10 positions match TRBD2. CDR1 and CDR2 from the germline V gene are SGHNT and YYREEE (reference sequence). V was clipped by 4 bases and J by 4 bases; unmatched bases: 8. This CDR3 comprises 16 residues. CDR3 sequence: CASSGLGSGGYNEQFF. As DNA, the CDR3 is TGTGCCAGCAGCGGCCTGGGTAGCGGGGGGTACAATGAGCAGTTCTTC.

This rearrangement joins TRBV5-1 to TRBJ2-5, with 15 positions matching TRBD2. The CDR3 loop spans 18 amino acids. Germline lookup yields CDR1 SGHRS and CDR2 YFSETQ. The V segment lost 4 bases and the J segment 4 bases; nucleotides outside the gene matches: 11. The CDR3 region is CASSPSRGLAGGGETQYF. The CDR3 bases are TGCGCCAGCAGCCCCTCCCGGGGACTAGCGGGAGGAGGAGAGACCCAGTACTTC.

This sequence joins TRBV9 and TRBJ2-2, with TRBD2 identical over 14 bases. CDR1 is SGDLS and CDR2 is YYNGEE in the germline V gene. The CDR3 loop spans 21 amino acids. V shed 4 bases, J shed 2 bases, and the junction held 16 bases outside the gene matches. The CDR3 spells CASSTRTYGLAGGDNTGELFF. In DNA form, the CDR3 reads TGTGCCAGCAGCACTCGGACTTACGGACTAGCGGGAGGAGATAACACCGGGGAGCTGTTTTTT.

This chain links TRBV7-2 with TRBJ2-2; D is ambiguous. Trimming pared 3 bases from V and 1 base from J, leaving 6 bases between. The CDR3 has 14 residues. Looked up from germline, CDR1 is SGHTA and CDR2 is FQGNSA. CDR3 bases: TGTGCCAGCAGCTTCTCAGGGAACACCGGGGAGCTGTTTTTT. It yields the protein CASSFSGNTGELFF.

The table lists this clone with a few counts. The chain joins TRBV9 to TRBJ2-3, with a tentative D call TRBD2 (5 bases). CDR3 length: 14 residues. Trimming cost V 1 base and J 2 bases, with 8 bases left between them. The germline gives CDR1 SGDLS, CDR2 YYNGEE. CDR3 protein: CASSVYGNTDTQYF. Written as DNA, the CDR3 is TGTGCCAGCAGCGTATACGGGAACACAGATACGCAGTATTTT.

The chain has TRBV6-5 and TRBJ2-1; the match to TRBD2 covers 13 bases. Per the germline V gene, CDR1 is MNHEY and CDR2 is SVGAGI. This CDR3 spans 15 amino acids. J lost 5 bases, V lost 5 bases, and 3 bases had no gene match. Here the CDR3 DNA reads TGTGCCAGCAGTCGACTAGCGGGAGGTGACAATGAGCAGTTCTTC. Its protein is CASSRLAGGDNEQFF.

V gene TRBV7-9 combines with J gene TRBJ1-1; no clear D gene. Germline V gene data show CDR1 as SEHNR and CDR2 as FQNEAQ (reference sequence). Trimming removed 1 base at V and 5 bases at J, with 8 bases between. The CDR3 is 13 residues long. In DNA, the CDR3 is TGTGCCAGCAGCTTAGATTCAATTACTGAAGCTTTCTTT. Protein: CASSLDSITEAFF.

This chain links TRBV2 with TRBJ1-4; 7 bases agree with TRBD1. Trimming removed 7 bases from V and 7 bases from J; junction bases left unmatched: 12. The CDR3 totals 15 residues. From germline, CDR1 is SNHLY and CDR2 FYNNEI. The CDR3 reads CASTPQGGSGEKLFF. The CDR3 DNA reads TGTGCCAGCACACCTCAAGGGGGCTCCGGTGAAAAACTGTTTTTT.

The chain carries TRBV10-1 and TRBJ2-7; 8 positions match TRBD2. CDR1 WNHNN and CDR2 SYGVQD come from the germline V gene (reference sequence). This CDR3 has 16 residues. After removal of 0 bases from V and 0 bases from J, the junction contained 4 bases not matched to a gene. CDR3 sequence (DNA): TGCGCCAGCAGTGAGTCTCCGGGACTAGACTCCTACGAGCAGTACTTC. It codes for CASSESPGLDSYEQYF.

This sequence joins TRBV13 and TRBJ2-1; no clear D. The CDR3 has 17 amino acids. The V end was cut by 3 bases, the J end by 2 bases, with 17 bases between. Germline-derived CDR1 and CDR2 are PRHDT and FYEKMQ (reference sequence). The CDR3 sequence: CASSFEKLTRPYNEQFF. CDR3 nucleotide sequence: TGTGCCAGCAGCTTCGAGAAGTTGACCAGGCCCTACAATGAGCAGTTCTTC.

The chain combines TRBV28 with TRBJ2-3; weak D call: TRBD1 (7 bases). CDR1 and CDR2 (germline): MDHEN, SYDVKM. V lost 3 bases to trimming and J lost 3 bases, with 10 bases between them. This CDR3 spans 14 amino acids. The CDR3 here is CASSLQGGTDTQYF. DNA of the CDR3: TGTGCCAGCAGTTTGCAGGGGGGTACAGATACGCAGTATTTT.

V gene TRBV18 combines with J gene TRBJ1-5; D gene unclear. V gave up 0 bases and J gave up 5 bases, with 8 bases separating them. This CDR3 is built from 14 residues. CDR1 and CDR2 from the germline V gene are KGHSH and LQKENI. The CDR3 DNA sequence: TGTGCCAGCTCACCACCCTCCCAGTATCAGCCCCAGCATTTT. Protein sequence: CASSPPSQYQPQHF.

The V call is TRBV19, the J call TRBJ1-2; the match to TRBD1 covers 9 bases. Germline CDR1 LNHDA, CDR2 SQIVND (reference sequence). V was pared by 7 bases and J by 7 bases, with 7 bases of the junction left unmatched. This CDR3 is built from 13 residues. CDR3 nucleotide sequence: TGTGCCAGTAATCCACAGGGGGCAGGTGGCTACACCTTC. This sequence encodes CASNPQGAGGYTF.

The chain uses TRBV15 and TRBJ2-1; 9 bases are shared with TRBD2. The V gene's germline CDR1 is LNHNV and CDR2 YYDKDF (reference sequence). CDR3 length: 17 residues. Trimming at V came to 3 bases and at J to 9 bases, leaving 15 bases not matched to a gene. The CDR3 is CATSSPSTGTSTFEQFF. CDR3 sequence (DNA): TGTGCCACCAGCAGCCCCTCCACCGGGACTAGCACGTTTGAGCAGTTCTTC.

The V call is TRBV5-4, the J call TRBJ1-2, with 9 positions matching TRBD1. J lost 0 bases, V lost 4 bases, and 4 bases had no gene match. This CDR3 spans 15 amino acids. Germline V gene data show CDR1 as SGHNT and CDR2 as YYREEE (reference sequence). CDR3 nucleotides: TGTGCCAGCAGCGCGACAGGGGGAACTAACTATGGCTACACCTTC. It encodes CASSATGGTNYGYTF.

The rearrangement uses TRBV4-2 and TRBJ2-1; 15 nucleotides line up with TRBD2. The CDR3 covers 18 residues. The V and J ends lost 8 bases and 4 bases, in that order; junction bases with no gene match: 12. Germline loops: CDR1 LGHNA, CDR2 YNFKEQ. DNA for the CDR3: TGTGCCAGCTTCCCAAACGGACTAGCGGGAGGGCCTTACAATGAGCAGTTCTTC. Amino acids: CASFPNGLAGGPYNEQFF.

The chain combines TRBV4-1 with TRBJ2-2, with 8 bases that match TRBD2. The CDR3 is 21 residues long. Germline CDR1 MGHRA, CDR2 YSYEKL. Unmatched junction bases numbered 15, after V lost 0 bases and J lost 0 bases. The CDR3 coding sequence is TGCGCCAGCAGCCAAGATGCGAGGGAGACTAGCGCGTTCGCGAACACCGGGGAGCTGTTTTTT. This sequence encodes CASSQDARETSAFANTGELFF.

This clone was detected only a few times. V and J are TRBV18 and TRBJ2-7, with D perhaps matching TRBD2 (5 bases). The germline gives CDR1 KGHSH, CDR2 LQKENI. CDR3 size: 14 residues. Trimming cost V 3 bases and J 5 bases, with 14 bases left between them. CDR3 sequence: CASSPDRGLDEQYV. The CDR3 DNA is TGTGCCAGCTCACCCGACCGGGGTTTAGACGAGCAGTACGTC.

V gene TRBV7-9 combines with J gene TRBJ1-1; TRBD1 matches at 8 bases. J lost 1 base, V lost 0 bases, and 7 bases had no gene match. CDR1 is SEHNR and CDR2 is FQNEAQ in the germline V gene (reference sequence). The CDR3 is 17 residues long. CDR3 region: CASSLAYNRGENTEAFF. CDR3 nucleotides: TGTGCCAGCAGCTTAGCGTATAACAGGGGGGAGAACACTGAAGCTTTCTTT.

This clone has only a few counts. The rearrangement joins TRBV5-6 to TRBJ2-4; 14 nucleotides agree with TRBD2. J was trimmed by 7 bases and V by 0 bases; bases with no gene match: 12. The CDR3 contains 19 residues. Germline V lookup: CDR1 SGHDT, CDR2 YYEEEE. For the CDR3, the DNA is TGTGCCAGCAGCTTGGGAGTCGGGACTAGCGGGAGTCTTCGGAACATTCAGTACTTC. It is translated as CASSLGVGTSGSLRNIQYF.

This clone has only one observation. The junction and the germline gene differ at one end; a read error may be behind it. V is TRBV7-7 and J is TRBJ2-5, with TRBD2 matching 7 bases. The CDR3 runs 20 residues. The germline CDR1 and CDR2 sequences are SSHAT and FNYEAQ (reference sequence). The chain's CDR3 is CASSLDPSGVAPRYQETQYF. The DNA of the CDR3 is TGTGCTAGCAGCTTAGATCCTAGCGGTGTAGCTCCCAGGTACCAAGAGACCCAGTACTTC.